The next 18 T cell receptor beta chains were all read from a single sample in a study of blood T cell repertoires in COVID-19. The table came from immunoSEQ multiplex PCR; TCRdb's copy has only in-frame clones and leaves some out. The sample contains 91,000 or so clones, roughly 89% of which appear only once. The specimen sequenced was peripheral blood. The receptors come from a human donor in a cohort sampled during active COVID-19.

The chain carries TRBV25-1 and TRBJ2-1; D remains unclear. CDR1 is MGHDK, CDR2 SYGVNS, per germline. CDR3 size: 12 residues. Trimming removed 5 bases from V and 9 bases from J, with 11 bases in between. Here the CDR3 reads CASSYGTPEQFF. As DNA, the CDR3 is TGTGCCAGCAGTTACGGTACCCCTGAGCAGTTCTTC.

The V call is TRBV7-9, the J call TRBJ2-7; TRBD1 agrees at 10 bases. The CDR3 extends over 14 amino acids. Germline-derived CDR1 and CDR2 are SEHNR and FQNEAQ (reference sequence). Trimming took 1 base from V and 5 from J; bases not matched to a gene: 2. CDR3 sequence (DNA): TGTGCCAGCAGCTTAGGACAGGGGGCGGACGAGCAGTACTTC. This codes for CASSLGQGADEQYF.

The V call is TRBV12-3 or TRBV12-4, the J call TRBJ1-1; a weak D match, TRBD1 (6 bases). The germline V and J ends were trimmed by 7 bases and 1 base, with 10 bases remaining between them. The CDR3 totals 13 residues. The CDR3 DNA reads as TGTGCCAGCAAACTGGGGGCGAACACTGAAGCTTTCTTT. Residues: CASKLGANTEAFF.

This chain links TRBV11-2 with TRBJ2-5; 12 bases are shared with TRBD2. Germline values: CDR1 SGHAT, CDR2 FQNNGV. The CDR3 runs to 16 residues. J gave up 4 bases and V 4 bases, and 7 bases lay outside the gene matches. CDR3 in amino acids: CASSSWTSGTGETQYF. The CDR3 DNA follows: TGTGCCAGCAGCTCATGGACTAGCGGGACGGGAGAGACCCAGTACTTC.

This clone was counted between two and nine times. The genes are TRBV7-3 and TRBJ2-7; TRBD2 matches at 12 bases. V lost 1 base and J lost 0; bases outside the gene matches: 10. The CDR3 has 19 residues. CDR1 is SGHTA and CDR2 is FQGTGA in the germline V gene. The CDR3, as DNA: TGTGCCAGCAGCTTAAGTGGGGGACTAGCGGGCGCCGGCTCCTACGAGCAGTACTTC. Translation: CASSLSGGLAGAGSYEQYF. Supplemented by reference TRBV7-3 and TRBJ2-7, the full variable domain reads GAGVSQTPSNKVTEKGKYVELRCDPISGHTALYWYRQSLGQGPEFLIYFQGTGAADDSGLPNDRFFAVRPEGSVSTLKIQRTERGDSAVYLCASSLSGGLAGAGSYEQYFGPGTRLTVT.

The genes are TRBV24-1 and TRBJ2-1; 8 bases line up with TRBD1. After removal of 3 bases from V and 4 bases from J, the junction contained 4 bases not matched to a gene. This CDR3 is built from 15 residues. Germline V gene data show CDR1 as KGHDR and CDR2 as SFDVKD. The CDR3 DNA sequence: TGTGCCACCAGTGATCAGGACAGGGATTACAATGAGCAGTTCTTC. Residues: CATSDQDRDYNEQFF.

CDR3 residues: CASSLEIPSGRIGQFF. CDR3 DNA sequence: TGTGCCAGCAGCTTAGAAATCCCTAGCGGGAGGATAGGACAGTTCTTC. The chain employs TRBV7-2 and TRBJ2-1; 11 positions agree with TRBD2. J was trimmed by 13 bases and V by 1 base; bases with no gene match: 12. There are 16 residues in the CDR3. Germline loops: CDR1 SGHTA, CDR2 FQGNSA.

CDR3 loop: CASSPSSTSGPYEQYF. In DNA, the CDR3 is TGTGCCAGCAGCCCCAGTTCGACTAGCGGTCCCTACGAGCAGTACTTC. The J gene is TRBJ2-7, the V gene TRBV7-3, with 9 positions matching TRBD2. The CDR3 totals 16 residues. The germline V gene encodes CDR1 SGHTA and CDR2 FQGTGA. The V and J ends lost 5 bases and 2 bases, in that order; junction bases with no gene match: 10.

This clone was found a few times. The chain uses TRBV7-9 and TRBJ2-7; 10 bases match TRBD1. V was clipped by 5 bases and J by 5 bases; unmatched bases: 9. This CDR3 comprises 15 residues. In germline, CDR1 is SEHNR, CDR2 FQNEAQ (reference sequence). CDR3: CASSRDRGLMDEQYF. CDR3 in DNA: TGTGCCAGCAGCCGGGACAGGGGATTAATGGACGAGCAGTACTTC.

V and J are TRBV14 and TRBJ2-3; D is perhaps TRBD2 (5 bases). This CDR3 contains 12 residues. V was trimmed by 4 bases and J by 6 bases, leaving 8 bases between them. CDR1 and CDR2 from the germline V gene are SGHDN and FVKESK. CDR3 in amino acids: CASSPTRDTQYF. CDR3 DNA sequence: TGTGCCAGCAGCCCAACTAGGGATACGCAGTATTTT.

The V gene is TRBV5-5, the J gene TRBJ2-2, with a weak D call TRBD1 (6 bases). The CDR3 loop spans 16 amino acids. CDR1 is SGHKS and CDR2 is YYEKEE in the germline V gene (reference sequence). V lost 2 bases and J 4 bases, leaving 15 bases between the germline ends. CDR3 in amino acids: CASSLFQGRGTGELFF. CDR3 nucleotide sequence: TGTGCCAGCAGCTTATTTCAGGGGCGCGGCACCGGGGAGCTGTTTTTT.

The J gene is TRBJ2-7, the V gene TRBV28; the match to TRBD2 covers 8 bases. The V segment lost 6 bases and the J segment 3 bases; nucleotides outside the gene matches: 10. Germline CDR1 and CDR2: MDHEN and SYDVKM. There are 15 residues in the CDR3. Here the CDR3 reads CASSSSGLADYEQYF. The CDR3 DNA reads as TGTGCCAGCAGCTCCTCCGGACTAGCCGACTACGAGCAGTACTTC.

The chain has TRBV19 and TRBJ1-5; D is perhaps TRBD1 (6 bases). Looked up from germline, CDR1 is LNHDA and CDR2 is SQIVND (reference sequence). The CDR3 has 14 residues. Trimming pared 7 bases from V and 3 bases from J, leaving 13 bases between. The CDR3 region is CASNPGTYNQPQHF. DNA for the CDR3: TGTGCCAGTAACCCCGGGACATACAATCAGCCCCAGCATTTT. Full variable domain (rest looked up from reference TRBV19 and TRBJ1-5): DGGITQSPKYLFRKEGQNVTLSCEQNLNHDAMYWYRQDPGQGLRLIYYSQIVNDFQKGDIAEGYSVSREKKESFPLTVTSAQKNPTAFYLCASNPGTYNQPQHFGDGTRLSIL.

The chain joins TRBV18 to TRBJ1-3; unclear D gene. This CDR3 comprises 15 residues. The germline V and J ends were trimmed by 8 bases and 0 bases, with 14 bases remaining between them. CDR1 KGHSH and CDR2 LQKENI come from the germline V gene. The CDR3 region is CASAITASSGNTIYF. In DNA, the CDR3 is TGTGCCAGCGCCATTACCGCGAGCTCTGGAAACACCATATATTTT.

A few counts support this clone. The DNA for the CDR3 is TGTGCCAGCAGCTTATTGGTTCAGGGGGCGACTGAAGCTTTCTTT. It specifies CASSLLVQGATEAFF. This chain joins TRBV7-9 and TRBJ1-1; 8 positions agree with TRBD1. This CDR3 comprises 15 residues. Trimming at V came to 2 bases and at J to 5 bases, leaving 7 bases not matched to a gene. The V gene's germline CDR1 is SEHNR and CDR2 FQNEAQ (reference sequence).

The chain links TRBV7-9 to TRBJ1-1; D possibly corresponds to TRBD1 (5 bases). Deletions cut 5 bases from V and 0 bases from J, with 13 bases between. The germline gives CDR1 SEHNR, CDR2 FQNEAQ (reference sequence). The CDR3 extends over 15 amino acids. The CDR3 reads CASSPRQNMNTEAFF. Here the CDR3 DNA reads TGTGCCAGCAGCCCAAGACAGAACATGAACACTGAAGCTTTCTTT. Together with reference TRBV7-9 and TRBJ1-1, the CDR3 gives the full variable domain: DTGVSQNPRHKITKRGQNVTFRCDPISEHNRLYWYRQTLGQGPEFLTYFQNEAQLEKSRLLSDRFSAERPKGSFSTLEIQRTEQGDSAMYLCASSPRQNMNTEAFFGQGTRLTVV.

The V gene is TRBV5-8, the J gene TRBJ1-5; 10 bases map to TRBD1. The V segment lost 5 bases and the J segment 2 bases; nucleotides outside the gene matches: 7. The CDR3 spans 16 residues. Germline V gene data show CDR1 as SGHTS and CDR2 as YDEGEE. CDR3 residues: CASRQPGTGGNQPQHF. DNA for the CDR3: TGTGCCAGCAGGCAACCCGGGACAGGGGGCAATCAGCCCCAGCATTTT. Full variable domain (missing parts from reference TRBV5-8 and TRBJ1-5): EAGVTQSPTHLIKTRGQQATLRCSPISGHTSVYWYQQALGLGLQFLLWYDEGEERNRGNFPPRFSGRQFPNYSSELNVNALELEDSALYLCASRQPGTGGNQPQHFGDGTRLSIL.

The chain carries TRBV10-3 and TRBJ2-6, with 10 bases lining up with TRBD1. CDR3 length equals 17 residues. The junction had 6 bases not matched to a gene; V was cut back by 7 bases and J by 0 bases. From germline, CDR1 is ENHRY and CDR2 SYGVKD. CDR3 in DNA: TGTGCCATCAAACGACAGGGGGCGACCTCTGGGGCCAACGTCCTGACTTTC. Translation: CAIKRQGATSGANVLTF.